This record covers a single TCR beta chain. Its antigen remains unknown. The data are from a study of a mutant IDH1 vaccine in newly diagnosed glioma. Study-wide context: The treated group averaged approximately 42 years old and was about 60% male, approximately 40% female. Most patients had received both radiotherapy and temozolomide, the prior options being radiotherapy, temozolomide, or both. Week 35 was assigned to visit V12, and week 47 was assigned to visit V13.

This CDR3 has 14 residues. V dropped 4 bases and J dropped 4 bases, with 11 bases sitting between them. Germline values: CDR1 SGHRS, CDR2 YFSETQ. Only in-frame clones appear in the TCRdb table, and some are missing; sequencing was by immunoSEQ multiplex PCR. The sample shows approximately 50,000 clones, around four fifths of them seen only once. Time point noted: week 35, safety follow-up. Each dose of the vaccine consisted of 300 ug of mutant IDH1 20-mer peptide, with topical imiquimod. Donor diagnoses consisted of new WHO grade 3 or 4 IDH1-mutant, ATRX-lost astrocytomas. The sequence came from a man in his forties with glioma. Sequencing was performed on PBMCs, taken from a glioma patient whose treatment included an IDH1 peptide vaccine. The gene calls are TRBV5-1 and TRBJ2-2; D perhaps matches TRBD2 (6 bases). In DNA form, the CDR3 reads TGCGCCAGCAGCCCCGGAGGGCTCACCGGGGAGCTGTTTTTT. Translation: CASSPGGLTGELFF.